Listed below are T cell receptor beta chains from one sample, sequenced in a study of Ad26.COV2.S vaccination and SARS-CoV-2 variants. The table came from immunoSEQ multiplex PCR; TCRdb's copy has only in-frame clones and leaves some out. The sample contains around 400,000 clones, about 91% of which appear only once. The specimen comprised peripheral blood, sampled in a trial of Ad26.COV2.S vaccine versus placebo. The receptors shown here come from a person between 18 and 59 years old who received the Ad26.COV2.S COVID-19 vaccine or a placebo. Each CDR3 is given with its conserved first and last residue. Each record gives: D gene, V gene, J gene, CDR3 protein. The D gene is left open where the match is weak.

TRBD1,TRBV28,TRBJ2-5,CASSPGGEETQYF
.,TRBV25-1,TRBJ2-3,CASSGLTDTQYF
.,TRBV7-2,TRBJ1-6,CASSSRLQGSSYNSPLHF
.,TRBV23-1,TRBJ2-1,CATFLGGRSNEQFF
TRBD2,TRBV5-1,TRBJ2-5,CASSTLGTSAETQYF
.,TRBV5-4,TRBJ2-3,CASSSAMTRSTDTQYF
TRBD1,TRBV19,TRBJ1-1,CASNPGTGISEAFF
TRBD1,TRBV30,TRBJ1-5,CAWTRQGDNQPQHF
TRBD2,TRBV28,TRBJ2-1,CASGGSGGSGSSYNEQFF
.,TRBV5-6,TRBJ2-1,CASSFPGTLQRYNEQFF
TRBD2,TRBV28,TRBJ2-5,CASGLAGGGPGEETQYF
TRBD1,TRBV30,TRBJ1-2,CAWRDRGRLTF
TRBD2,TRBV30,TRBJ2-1,CAWSQYSGTYNEQFF
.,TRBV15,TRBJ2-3,CATSRGGSTDTQYF
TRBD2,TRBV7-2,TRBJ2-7,CASSVGGGQNEQYF
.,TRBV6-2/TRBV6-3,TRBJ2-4,CASSYSPSGAKNIQYF
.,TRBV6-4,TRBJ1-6,CASSDSDWGRGWVCVNSPLHF
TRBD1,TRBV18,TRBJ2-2,CASSRGQGGLFPGELFF
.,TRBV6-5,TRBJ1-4,CASRATGFKGEKLFF
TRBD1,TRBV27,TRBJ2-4,CASSPSGQLAKNIQYF
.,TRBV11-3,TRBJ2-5,CASSAGKQDWETQYF
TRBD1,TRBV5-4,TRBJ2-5,CASRPWTGEETQYF
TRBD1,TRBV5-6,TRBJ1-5,CASSLAGTGNYQPQHF
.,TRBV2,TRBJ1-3,CASSAPERASIYF
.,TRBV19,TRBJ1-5,CASSIGGISNQPQHF
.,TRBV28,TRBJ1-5,CASSSGGSGSNQPQHF
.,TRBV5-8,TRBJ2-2,CASSLAPNTGELFF
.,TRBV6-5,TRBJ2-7,CASRLGRSYEQYF
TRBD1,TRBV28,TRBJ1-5,CASSFRGRGSNQPQHF
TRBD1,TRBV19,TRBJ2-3,CASTRDSSTDTQYF
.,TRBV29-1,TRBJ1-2,CSVEKPGRQSYGYTF
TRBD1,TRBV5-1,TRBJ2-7,CASSQVQGYEQYF
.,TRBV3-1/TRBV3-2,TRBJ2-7,CASSLLLSYEQYF
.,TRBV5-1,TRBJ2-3,CASSFGSVSDTQYF
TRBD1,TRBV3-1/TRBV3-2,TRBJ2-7,CASSLRTGADINF
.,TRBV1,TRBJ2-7,CTSSHPPGLAGYEQYF
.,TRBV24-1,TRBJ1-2,CATRLDIYYGYTF
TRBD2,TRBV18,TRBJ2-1,CASSPTEAGKRDEQFF
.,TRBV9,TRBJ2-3,CASSVVGSSTDTQYF
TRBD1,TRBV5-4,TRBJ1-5,CASSLSGGNQPQHF
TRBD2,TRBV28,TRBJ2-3,CASSLRLAGSTDTQYF
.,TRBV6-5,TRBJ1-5,CATTPRVGGQPQHF
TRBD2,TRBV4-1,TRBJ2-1,CASSQVRTSGSREQFF
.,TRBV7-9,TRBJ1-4,CASSLIDSFNEKLFF
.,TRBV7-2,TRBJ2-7,CASSLETAYEQYF
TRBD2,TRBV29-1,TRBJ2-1,CSVESAGGPGNEQFF